A single sample gave rise to the 25 T cell receptor beta chains below, sequenced in a study of blood T cell repertoires in COVID-19. Some clones are missing from TCRdb's copy, which holds only in-frame ones; the method was immunoSEQ multiplex PCR. The data contain approximately 76,000 clones, over 75% of them singletons. The sequenced sample was peripheral blood. The receptor source for this set is a man aged 45-60 years with acute or convalescent COVID-19.

CDR3 bases: TGTGCCAGCAGCGCCGAGGGCACCGAAGCTTTCTTT. Translated: CASSAEGTEAFF. The chain carries TRBV7-6 and TRBJ1-1; the D is unclear. The germline CDR1 and CDR2 sequences are SGHVS and FNYEAQ. The CDR3 loop spans 12 amino acids. Trimming cost V 5 bases and J 8 bases, with 12 bases left between them.

The V call is TRBV6-5, the J call TRBJ1-5, with TRBD1 matching over 7 bases. Germline V lookup: CDR1 MNHEY, CDR2 SVGAGI. The junction had 8 bases not matched to a gene; V was cut back by 4 bases and J by 2 bases. The CDR3 loop spans 16 amino acids. In DNA, the CDR3 is TGTGCCAGCAGTTCAAGGGGGCGAAATGGCAATCAGCCCCAGCATTTT. The encoded protein is CASSSRGRNGNQPQHF.

This clone was seen more than once but under ten times. The rearrangement uses TRBV9 and TRBJ1-6; maybe TRBD1 (5 bases). The germline V and J ends were trimmed by 3 bases and 5 bases, with 9 bases remaining between them. CDR3 size: 14 residues. Looked up from germline, CDR1 is SGDLS and CDR2 is YYNGEE. Here the CDR3 DNA reads TGTGCCAGCAGCGGCAGGGAAAATAATTCACCCCTCCACTTT. This sequence encodes CASSGRENNSPLHF.

This clone was found a few times. The chain has TRBV6-6 and TRBJ2-7; a possible D gene is TRBD1 (5 bases). V was trimmed by 7 bases and J by 4 bases, leaving 11 bases between them. CDR1 is MNHNY and CDR2 is SVGAGI in the germline V gene (reference sequence). This CDR3 contains 12 residues. CDR3 sequence (DNA): TGTGCCAGCACCCCTGGGGCTTACGAGCAGTACTTC. It specifies CASTPGAYEQYF.

The gene calls are TRBV27 and TRBJ2-7; D uncertain. The CDR3 is made up of 13 amino acids. Germline lookup yields CDR1 MNHEY and CDR2 SMNVEV (reference sequence). V was trimmed by 5 bases and J by 2 bases, leaving 10 bases between them. Written as DNA, the CDR3 is TGTGCCAGCAGTGTTCAGGCGACCTACGAGCAGTACTTC. Encoded protein: CASSVQATYEQYF.

This chain connects TRBV7-2 to TRBJ2-2, with 10 bases lining up with TRBD2. CDR1 and CDR2 (germline): SGHTA, FQGNSA. The CDR3 runs to 15 residues. The junction had 5 bases not matched to a gene; V was cut back by 5 bases and J by 5 bases. The CDR3 loop is CASSKGLARTGELFF. CDR3 nucleotides: TGTGCCAGCAGCAAGGGACTAGCGAGGACCGGGGAGCTGTTTTTT.

The genes are TRBV2 and TRBJ2-1; TRBD2 matches 7 bases. Trimming took 9 bases from V and 9 from J; bases not matched to a gene: 14. The CDR3 is made up of 14 amino acids. Germline V lookup: CDR1 SNHLY, CDR2 FYNNEI. CDR3 bases: TGTGCCAGTAGAAGACTAGCTGTAGGAGGTGAGCAGTTCTTC. This codes for CASRRLAVGGEQFF.

The V call is TRBV5-6, the J call TRBJ1-2, with D uncertain. The CDR3 has 13 amino acids. Trimming stripped 1 base from V and 1 base from J, with 5 bases between. The V gene's germline CDR1 is SGHDT and CDR2 YYEEEE. The CDR3 nucleotides read TGTGCCAGCAGCTTGCCCAGTAACTATGGCTACACCTTC. This sequence encodes CASSLPSNYGYTF. The full variable domain, with the rest looked up from reference TRBV5-6 and TRBJ1-2, is DAGVTQSPTHLIKTRGQQVTLRCSPKSGHDTVSWYQQALGQGPQFIFQYYEEEERQRGNFPDRFSGHQFPNYSSELNVNALLLGDSALYLCASSLPSNYGYTFGSGTRLTVV.

The chain is built from TRBV5-1 and TRBJ2-3, with TRBD1 as a possible D gene (6 bases). Germline V gene data show CDR1 as SGHRS and CDR2 as YFSETQ. Trimming left V 3 bases short and J 2 bases short, with 13 bases between. CDR3 size: 15 residues. The DNA for the CDR3 is TGCGCCAGCAGCTCCGGGACACATGACACAGATACGCAGTATTTT. Translated: CASSSGTHDTDTQYF. Supplemented by reference TRBV5-1 and TRBJ2-3, the full variable domain reads KAGVTQTPRYLIKTRGQQVTLSCSPISGHRSVSWYQQTPGQGLQFLFEYFSETQRNKGNFPGRFSGRQFSNSRSEMNVSTLELGDSALYLCASSSGTHDTDTQYFGPGTRLTVL.

This clone has only a few counts. The rearrangement uses TRBV5-5 and TRBJ1-1; 9 bases align to TRBD1. Trimming removed 4 bases from V and 0 bases from J; junction bases left unmatched: 7. The CDR3 totals 16 residues. Germline V CDR1 and CDR2: SGHKS, YYEKEE (reference sequence). The CDR3 DNA reads TGTGCCAGCAGCCGTTGGACAGGGGCCCTGAACACTGAAGCTTTCTTT. Its translation is CASSRWTGALNTEAFF.

V usage is TRBV5-5 and J usage is TRBJ1-1; the D gene is possibly TRBD1 (5 bases). This CDR3 has 14 amino acids. Trimming stripped 4 bases from V and 3 bases from J, with 13 bases between. Germline lookup yields CDR1 SGHKS and CDR2 YYEKEE (reference sequence). The CDR3 DNA is TGTGCCAGCAGCCCAAGCGACAGATACACTGAAGCTTTCTTT. Amino acid sequence: CASSPSDRYTEAFF.

The gene calls are TRBV28 and TRBJ2-3; D is uncertain. CDR1 and CDR2 (germline): MDHEN, SYDVKM. The CDR3 has 14 amino acids. The ends were cut back, 6 bases at V and 1 base at J, with 11 bases in the middle. CDR3 loop: CASRTTGGTDTQYF. The CDR3 DNA follows: TGTGCCAGCAGGACGACTGGAGGCACAGATACGCAGTATTTT.

The chain uses TRBV12-5 and TRBJ1-3, with 9 nucleotides matching TRBD1. Losses at the gene ends were 0 bases for V and 4 bases for J; bases not matched to a gene: 10. Germline lookup yields CDR1 LGHNT and CDR2 FRNRAP. The CDR3 contains 18 residues. The CDR3 is CASGLVRRQGEVGNTIYF. The CDR3 nucleotides are TGTGCTAGTGGTTTGGTACGGAGACAGGGGGAAGTAGGAAACACCATATATTTT.

V gene TRBV23-1 combines with J gene TRBJ2-3, with 7 bases fitting TRBD2. TRBV23-1 is designated an ORF whose function remains uncertain. The CDR3 runs 19 residues. After removal of 3 bases from V and 0 bases from J, the junction contained 15 bases not matched to a gene. The CDR3 coding sequence is TGCGCCAGCAGTCACCCATGGCGGGGGAGTCTTGGTAGCACAGATACGCAGTATTTT. As protein: CASSHPWRGSLGSTDTQYF.

This chain links TRBV5-6 with TRBJ2-7, with 9 positions matching TRBD1. The length of the CDR3 is 15 residues. V was clipped by 5 bases and J by 4 bases; unmatched bases: 10. Germline-derived CDR1 and CDR2 are SGHDT and YYEEEE. The chain's CDR3 is CASRFTGTGTYEQYF. The CDR3 region has the DNA TGTGCCAGCAGATTTACCGGGACAGGGACTTACGAGCAGTACTTC.

The rearrangement joins TRBV19 to TRBJ1-2; 8 bases map to TRBD1. V lost 3 bases, J lost 8 bases, and 8 bases stayed unmatched. CDR1 is LNHDA, CDR2 SQIVND, per germline (reference sequence). The CDR3 is 14 residues long. CDR3 amino acids: CASSIGGQVRGYTF. The CDR3 DNA follows: TGTGCCAGTAGTATTGGGGGACAGGTCCGGGGCTACACCTTC.

The CDR3: CATSDPRGSGNTIYF. Here the CDR3 DNA reads TGTGCCACCAGTGACCCCAGGGGATCTGGAAACACCATATATTTT. This chain links TRBV24-1 with TRBJ1-3; D perhaps matches TRBD1 (6 bases). This CDR3 is 15 amino acids long. Trimming took 4 bases from V and 1 from J, leaving 10 bases between them. Germline loops: CDR1 KGHDR, CDR2 SFDVKD.

The gene calls are TRBV11-2 and TRBJ2-7, with no clear D. This CDR3 comprises 15 residues. Trimming left V 1 base short and J 5 bases short, with 15 bases between. Germline V gene lookup returns CDR1 SGHAT and CDR2 FQNNGV. In DNA, the CDR3 is TGTGCCAGCAGCTTAGGCGGCAGCCCGTCCCACGAGCAGTACTTC. It yields the protein CASSLGGSPSHEQYF.

The chain recombines TRBV27 with TRBJ1-1, with unresolved D. CDR3 size: 12 residues. Per the germline V gene, CDR1 is MNHEY and CDR2 is SMNVEV (reference sequence). V gave up 3 bases and J gave up 7 bases, with 9 bases separating them. The CDR3 reads CASSFGGGEAFF. In DNA, the CDR3 is TGTGCCAGCAGTTTCGGCGGAGGTGAAGCTTTCTTT.

The CDR3 DNA is TGTGCCAGCAGAGAACAGGGGAATGAAAAACTGTTTTTT. Translated, it gives CASREQGNEKLFF. V usage is TRBV12-3 or TRBV12-4 and J usage is TRBJ1-4; TRBD1 aligns across 7 bases. Germline trimming cut 6 bases from V and 5 bases from J; bases unmatched to any gene: 3. This CDR3 comprises 13 residues.

This chain joins TRBV2 and TRBJ1-1, with D possibly being TRBD1 (6 bases). The CDR3 sequence is 15 residues long. The V gene's germline CDR1 is SNHLY and CDR2 FYNNEI. V lost 4 bases to trimming and J lost 7 bases, with 19 bases between them. The CDR3 region is CASSVSEQGTGEAFF. Here the CDR3 DNA reads TGTGCCAGCAGTGTTTCCGAACAGGGAACGGGTGAAGCTTTCTTT.

The CDR3 sequence: CASRSGGETQYF. CDR3 DNA: TGTGCCAGCAGATCAGGTGGGGAGACCCAGTACTTC. The rearrangement uses TRBV11-2 and TRBJ2-5; D ambiguous. Per germline, CDR1 SGHAT and CDR2 FQNNGV. There are 12 residues in the CDR3. V lost 6 bases to trimming and J lost 5 bases, with 10 bases between them.

The chain has TRBV4-1 and TRBJ2-4; D is perhaps TRBD1 (6 bases). The CDR3 totals 19 residues. V dropped 0 bases and J dropped 2 bases, with 20 bases sitting between them. CDR1 and CDR2 (germline): MGHRA, YSYEKL. The CDR3, as DNA: TGCGCCAGCAGCCAAGATATACAGGGACGAACCATCACCAAAAACATTCAGTACTTC. Encoded protein: CASSQDIQGRTITKNIQYF.

V and J are TRBV7-2 and TRBJ1-4, with D perhaps matching TRBD1 (5 bases). The length of the CDR3 is 16 residues. Germline assignment: CDR1 SGHTA and CDR2 FQGNSA. V gave up 1 base and J gave up 2 bases, with 11 bases separating them. The CDR3: CASSLVQGGTNEKLFF. In DNA, the CDR3 is TGTGCCAGCAGCTTAGTGCAGGGCGGTACTAATGAAAAACTGTTTTTT.

The genes are TRBV4-1 and TRBJ2-3; TRBD1 might be the D (6 bases). The CDR3 is 15 amino acids. Germline CDR1 is MGHRA and CDR2 is YSYEKL. V lost 5 bases, J lost 9 bases, and 21 bases lay in between. This chain's CDR3 is CASSFRDTEDWTQYF. In DNA, the CDR3 is TGCGCCAGCAGCTTCCGGGACACGGAGGATTGGACGCAGTATTTT.